This entry is about one T cell receptor beta chain. What it binds is unknown. Sequenced with the Oncomine TCR Beta short-read assay was DNA taken from cultured CD4+ T cells. TCRdb re-called the PCR reads through MiXCR, storing one row per CDR3 protein. The sample holds 15,000 to 20,000 distinct CDR3 sequences, approximately 60% seen once. In germline, CDR1 is MNHEY, CDR2 SVGEGT. The CDR3 is made up of 11 amino acids. The V gene lost 9 bases and the J gene lost 0 bases, with 3 bases spanning the gap. The data were obtained in a study of vaccination and CD4 T cells after COVID-19. Overall study context: Median time from second vaccine dose to sampling was about 77 days (14 to 241). Stimulation used overlapping spike peptides from SARS-CoV-2, HCoV-NL63, HCoV-OC43 and HCoV-229E. Control cultures received a CEFX pool, an HIV-1 Nef pool, or no peptide.

Treatment: roughly 11-day PBMC culture with coronavirus spike peptide pools or control peptides (ViraFEST assay). Regarding the study as a whole: Median SARS-CoV-2-reactive clonotype numbers went from around 20 to 38; this increase was not significant.

Sequencing used CD4+ T cells from blood, cultured in vitro. The source of this sequence is a human donor who had recovered from COVID-19. The chain combines TRBV6-2 or TRBV6-3 with TRBJ2-1; D not resolved. The CDR3 region is CASASYNEQFF. In DNA form, the CDR3 reads TGTGCCAGTGCCTCCTACAATGAGCAGTTCTTC.